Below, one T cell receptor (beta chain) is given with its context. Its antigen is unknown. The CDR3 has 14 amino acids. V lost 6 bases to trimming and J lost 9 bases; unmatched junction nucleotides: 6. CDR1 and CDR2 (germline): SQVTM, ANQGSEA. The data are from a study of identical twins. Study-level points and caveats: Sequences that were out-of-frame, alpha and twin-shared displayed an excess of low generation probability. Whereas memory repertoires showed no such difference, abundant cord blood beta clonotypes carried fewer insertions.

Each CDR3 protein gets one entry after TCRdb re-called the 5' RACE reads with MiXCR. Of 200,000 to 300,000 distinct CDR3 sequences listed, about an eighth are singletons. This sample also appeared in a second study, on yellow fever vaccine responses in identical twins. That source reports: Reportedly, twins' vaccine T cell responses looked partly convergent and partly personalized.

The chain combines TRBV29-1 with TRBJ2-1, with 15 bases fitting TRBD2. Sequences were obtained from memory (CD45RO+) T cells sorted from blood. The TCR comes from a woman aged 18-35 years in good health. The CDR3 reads CSVIRTSGGVEQFF. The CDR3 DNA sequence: TGCAGCGTGATCCGGACTAGCGGGGGGGTTGAGCAGTTCTTC.